This TCR beta chain was captured in a study of monozygotic twins with inflammatory bowel disease. Study-level points and caveats: Clonotype overlap with others was lower in IBD patients than in healthy twins, a difference that was greatest with disease activity.

Turning to this clonotype: Its matching antigen is unknown.

It was approximately 3,500 ng of total RNA that each TCR library used. TCRdb re-called the 5' RACE reads and catalogs CDR3 proteins one per entry, DNA excluded. The data include some 89,000 distinct CDR3 sequences; the top ten clones carry just under 7.5%. Blood, 2.5 to 3 ml, was drawn per donor. The germline V gene has CDR1 MNHNY and CDR2 SVGAGI (reference sequence). The CDR3 is 14 residues long. This sequence joins TRBV6-6 and TRBJ1-2. The TCR comes from a human donor with ulcerative colitis or Crohn's disease, or a healthy co-twin of an affected twin (not recorded which). Input material: blood. CDR3 sequence reads: CASTQVLANYGYTF.